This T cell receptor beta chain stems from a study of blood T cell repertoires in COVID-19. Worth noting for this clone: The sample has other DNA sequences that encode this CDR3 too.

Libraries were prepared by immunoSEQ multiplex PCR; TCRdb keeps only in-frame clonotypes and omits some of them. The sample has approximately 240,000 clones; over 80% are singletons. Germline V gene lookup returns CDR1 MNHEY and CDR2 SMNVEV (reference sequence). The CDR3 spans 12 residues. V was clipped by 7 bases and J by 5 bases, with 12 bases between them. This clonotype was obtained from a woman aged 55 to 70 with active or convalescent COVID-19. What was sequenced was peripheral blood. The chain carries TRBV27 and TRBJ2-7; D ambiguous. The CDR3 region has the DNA TGTGCCAGCACGGGTTTTGGCAACGAGCAGTACTTC. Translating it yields CASTGFGNEQYF.